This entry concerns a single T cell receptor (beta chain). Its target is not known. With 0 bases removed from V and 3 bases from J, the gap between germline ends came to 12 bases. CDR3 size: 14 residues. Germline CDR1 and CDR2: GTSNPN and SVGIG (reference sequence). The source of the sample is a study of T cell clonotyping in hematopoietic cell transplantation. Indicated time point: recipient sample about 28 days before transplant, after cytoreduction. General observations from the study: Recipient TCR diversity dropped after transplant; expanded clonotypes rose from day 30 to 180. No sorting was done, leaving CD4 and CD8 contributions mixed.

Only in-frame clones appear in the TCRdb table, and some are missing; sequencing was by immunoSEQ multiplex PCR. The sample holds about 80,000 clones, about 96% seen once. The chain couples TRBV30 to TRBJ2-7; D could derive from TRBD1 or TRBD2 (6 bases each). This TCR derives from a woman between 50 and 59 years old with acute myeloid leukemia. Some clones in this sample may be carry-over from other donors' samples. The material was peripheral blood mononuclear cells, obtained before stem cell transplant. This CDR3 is CAWSVGGYGYEQYF. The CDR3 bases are TGTGCCTGGAGTGTAGGGGGGTACGGCTACGAGCAGTACTTC.